Below, 26 T cell receptor beta chains from the same sample are listed, as sequenced in a study of shared clonotypes between healthy human individuals. Some clones are missing from TCRdb's copy, which holds only in-frame ones; the method was immunoSEQ multiplex PCR. The data show approximately 980,000 clones, more than 75% seen once. The source material was memory CD4+ T cells sorted from blood. This sample's subset: CD45RA-negative fraction. Receptor source: a man aged 18 to 30 in good health.

This clone was seen a single time. This chain uses TRBV14 with TRBJ2-1; TRBD2 agrees at 9 bases. J was trimmed by 12 bases and V by 4 bases; bases with no gene match: 10. The germline CDR1 and CDR2 sequences are SGHDN and FVKESK. The CDR3 loop spans 14 amino acids. The CDR3 is CASSLANSGSGQFF. The CDR3, as DNA: TGTGCCAGCAGCCTAGCGAATAGCGGGAGCGGGCAGTTCTTC.

This chain uses TRBV27 with TRBJ2-1; 8 bases are shared with TRBD1. V gave up 5 bases and J gave up 7 bases; unmatched junction bases: 10. The CDR3 covers 15 residues. Germline-derived CDR1 and CDR2 are MNHEY and SMNVEV (reference sequence). The CDR3, as DNA: TGTGCCAGCAGTATGCAGGGGGCAGTCGGAAATGAGCAGTTCTTC. Translating it yields CASSMQGAVGNEQFF.

This clone was found once. J is TRBJ2-7 and V is TRBV5-4; 7 nucleotides agree with TRBD1. The CDR3 spans 13 residues. The V segment lost 4 bases and the J segment 1 base; nucleotides outside the gene matches: 2. Germline V CDR1 and CDR2: SGHNT, YYREEE (reference sequence). In DNA form, the CDR3 reads TGTGCCAGCAGCGCGACAGGGTCCTACGAGCAGTACTTC. As protein: CASSATGSYEQYF.

The rearrangement uses TRBV7-2 and TRBJ1-4; D is perhaps TRBD1 (5 bases). The CDR3 loop spans 15 amino acids. Trimming shortened V by 2 bases and J by 8 bases, and 15 bases separated the two germline ends. Germline assignment: CDR1 SGHTA and CDR2 FQGNSA. CDR3 in DNA: TGTGCCAGCAGCTTAATGGGGGAGATAGGCGAAAAACTGTTTTTT. Translated, it gives CASSLMGEIGEKLFF.

The chain couples TRBV27 to TRBJ1-2, with D possibly being TRBD1 (5 bases). The CDR3 totals 15 residues. CDR1 and CDR2 from the germline V gene are MNHEY and SMNVEV (reference sequence). The V and J ends lost 4 bases and 4 bases respectively, with 16 bases between them. CDR3: CASSSRGRETYGYTF. In nucleotides, the CDR3 is TGTGCCAGCAGTTCACGGGGCAGAGAGACCTATGGCTACACCTTC.

This clone was counted between two and nine times. The CDR3 sequence is CASSDAGLRGKEAFF. The CDR3 DNA follows: TGCGCCAGCAGTGACGCAGGTTTGCGGGGTAAGGAAGCTTTCTTT. This chain uses TRBV10-2 with TRBJ1-1; D is unclear. The V end lost 3 bases, the J end lost 8 bases, and 19 bases lay between the germline ends. Germline CDR1 reads WSHSY; CDR2 reads SAAADI. The CDR3 is 15 residues long.

The genes are TRBV7-9 and TRBJ2-7; 9 nucleotides match TRBD1. Trimming took 4 bases from V and 0 from J; bases not matched to a gene: 4. Germline V gene data show CDR1 as SEHNR and CDR2 as FQNEAQ (reference sequence). This CDR3 spans 15 amino acids. CDR3 bases: TGTGCCAGCAGCTCTGCGACAGGGGGCTCCTACGAGCAGTACTTC. Translating gives CASSSATGGSYEQYF.

Details on this clone: This could be a read error, since a much larger clone is one nucleotide away. Other DNA sequences in this sample translate to the same CDR3. The V and J genes are TRBV11-2 and TRBJ2-1, with 15 bases lining up with TRBD2. The CDR3 consists of 16 residues. In germline, CDR1 is SGHAT, CDR2 FQNNGV. Unmatched junction bases numbered 6, after V lost 5 bases and J lost 7 bases. The CDR3 loop is CASSTRTSGRVNEQFF. The CDR3 coding sequence is TGTGCCAGCAGCACCAGGACTAGCGGGAGGGTTAATGAGCAGTTCTTC.

The genes are TRBV6-4 and TRBJ1-1; D is undetermined. The germline V and J ends were trimmed by 4 bases and 0 bases, with 6 bases remaining between them. CDR3 length equals 13 residues. CDR1 is MRHNA and CDR2 is SNTAGT in the germline V gene. The chain's CDR3 is CASSAAVNTEAFF. CDR3 in DNA: TGTGCCAGCAGTGCCGCGGTGAACACTGAAGCTTTCTTT.

V and J are TRBV7-8 and TRBJ2-7; 7 bases match TRBD1. Trimming took 9 bases from V and 5 from J; bases not matched to a gene: 10. This CDR3 contains 13 residues. CDR1 SGHVS and CDR2 FQNEAQ come from the germline V gene. CDR3 sequence: CASSFGTVNEQYF. The CDR3 bases are TGTGCCAGTTCCTTTGGGACAGTCAACGAGCAGTACTTC.

The chain has TRBV6-5 and TRBJ2-7, with D possibly TRBD2 on 5 matching bases. V dropped 6 bases and J dropped 2 bases, with 14 bases sitting between them. The CDR3 runs 14 residues. Per germline, CDR1 MNHEY and CDR2 SVGAGI. CDR3 DNA sequence: TGTGCCAGCAGAACTGGGGAGTTCCCCTACGAGCAGTACTTC. Residues: CASRTGEFPYEQYF.

The chain is built from TRBV28 and TRBJ2-7; the D gene is possibly TRBD1 (5 bases). The CDR3 spans 15 residues. CDR1 MDHEN and CDR2 SYDVKM come from the germline V gene. V was cut by 5 bases and J by 3 bases, with 17 bases left in between. CDR3 in amino acids: CASSPPQGSVYEQYF. CDR3 DNA: TGTGCCAGCAGTCCGCCTCAGGGCTCTGTCTACGAGCAGTACTTC.

The sample holds one count of this clone. The chain employs TRBV9 and TRBJ1-1, with no clear D. Germline loops: CDR1 SGDLS, CDR2 YYNGEE. The CDR3 totals 12 residues. Deletions cut 4 bases from V and 1 base from J, with 5 bases between. The CDR3 region is CASSNGNTEAFF. The CDR3 bases are TGTGCCAGCAGCAACGGGAACACTGAAGCTTTCTTT.

V and J are TRBV6-6 and TRBJ2-7, with D unclear. In germline, CDR1 is MNHNY, CDR2 SVGAGI (reference sequence). CDR3 size: 12 residues. Trimming shortened V by 8 bases and J by 2 bases, and 10 bases separated the two germline ends. CDR3 nucleotides: TGTGCCAGCGGTCGTGCCACCTACGAGCAGTACTTC. Protein sequence: CASGRATYEQYF.

V and J are TRBV6-5 and TRBJ2-1; 9 positions match TRBD1. Germline trimming cut 6 bases from V and 4 bases from J; bases unmatched to any gene: 7. Looked up from germline, CDR1 is MNHEY and CDR2 is SVGAGI. The CDR3 length is 15 residues. For the CDR3, the DNA is TGTGCCAGCAGAGAGGGACAGGGACTTTACAATGAGCAGTTCTTC. It translates to CASREGQGLYNEQFF.

This clone was seen once. The chain has TRBV5-1 and TRBJ2-3; TRBD1 is a possible D gene (6 bases). This CDR3 has 14 residues. The germline V and J ends were trimmed by 4 bases and 6 bases, with 15 bases remaining between them. Germline CDR1 SGHRS, CDR2 YFSETQ. CDR3 in amino acids: CASSPQTGLDTQYF. In DNA, the CDR3 is TGCGCCAGCAGCCCTCAAACAGGGCTCGATACGCAGTATTTT.

The chain has TRBV7-2 and TRBJ1-2; D ambiguous. Trimming pared 4 bases from V and 8 bases from J, leaving 17 bases between. CDR3 size: 14 residues. Germline CDR1 is SGHTA and CDR2 is FQGNSA. The CDR3 nucleotides read TGTGCCAGCAGCTCGGCCTATCCCCGGTTAGGCTACACCTTC. Protein sequence: CASSSAYPRLGYTF.

The chain carries TRBV5-1 and TRBJ1-1; D is perhaps TRBD1 (6 bases). Germline values: CDR1 SGHRS, CDR2 YFSETQ. The CDR3 consists of 14 residues. V lost 3 bases to trimming and J lost 1 base, with 10 bases between them. CDR3 region: CASSSTGTNTEAFF. The CDR3 DNA is TGCGCCAGCAGCTCGACAGGAACGAACACTGAAGCTTTCTTT. Together with reference TRBV5-1 and TRBJ1-1, the CDR3 gives the full variable domain: KAGVTQTPRYLIKTRGQQVTLSCSPISGHRSVSWYQQTPGQGLQFLFEYFSETQRNKGNFPGRFSGRQFSNSRSEMNVSTLELGDSALYLCASSSTGTNTEAFFGQGTRLTVV.

This clone has a single count. The same CDR3 arises from other DNA sequences in this sample as well. The rearrangement joins TRBV5-1 to TRBJ1-2, with D unclear. V was clipped by 0 bases and J by 3 bases, with 9 bases between them. This CDR3 contains 14 residues. Germline lookup yields CDR1 SGHRS and CDR2 YFSETQ. CDR3 loop: CASSLGVLDYGYTF. The CDR3 DNA is TGCGCCAGCAGCTTGGGGGTCTTGGACTATGGCTACACCTTC.

The chain links TRBV7-2 to TRBJ2-2; D is ambiguous. The CDR3 extends over 14 amino acids. Per germline, CDR1 SGHTA and CDR2 FQGNSA. Trimming removed 6 bases at V and 6 bases at J, with 14 bases between. The CDR3 DNA is TGTGCCAGCAGTTACATCTATGTAGCCGGGGAGCTGTTTTTT. As protein: CASSYIYVAGELFF.

The J gene is TRBJ2-7, the V gene TRBV10-1; 7 bases fit TRBD1. Per germline, CDR1 WNHNN and CDR2 SYGVQD (reference sequence). This CDR3 is built from 14 residues. The V segment lost 2 bases and the J segment 6 bases; nucleotides outside the gene matches: 7. The CDR3 loop reads CASSENRGWSEQYF. The CDR3 nucleotides read TGCGCCAGCAGTGAGAACAGGGGCTGGTCCGAGCAGTACTTC.

V gene TRBV30 combines with J gene TRBJ1-1; 10 positions agree with TRBD1. Germline lookup yields CDR1 GTSNPN and CDR2 SVGIG (reference sequence). The CDR3 has 12 residues. V was clipped by 5 bases and J by 5 bases; unmatched bases: 2. CDR3: CAWGDRGTEAFF. The CDR3 DNA reads as TGTGCCTGGGGGGACAGGGGAACTGAAGCTTTCTTT.

In its sample, this clone was seen once. The chain links TRBV30 to TRBJ1-1; 10 bases are shared with TRBD1. V lost 4 bases and J lost 4; bases outside the gene matches: 9. Germline assignment: CDR1 GTSNPN and CDR2 SVGIG (reference sequence). The CDR3 is 15 residues long. The chain's CDR3 is CAWKGKTGGITEAFF. The CDR3 DNA sequence: TGTGCCTGGAAGGGCAAGACAGGGGGCATCACTGAAGCTTTCTTT.

This clone has a single count. The chain employs TRBV11-2 and TRBJ2-7; 7 positions agree with TRBD1. This CDR3 is 17 amino acids long. Germline V gives CDR1 SGHAT, CDR2 FQNNGV. The trim removed 0 bases at V and 2 bases at J, leaving 10 bases unmatched. CDR3 region: CASSLELGQAQTYEQYF. The CDR3 bases are TGTGCCAGCAGCTTAGAATTAGGACAGGCGCAAACCTACGAGCAGTACTTC.

In DNA form, the CDR3 reads TGTGCCAGCAGCCCAGCGGGAGGACGCAATGAGCAGTTCTTC. Translation gives CASSPAGGRNEQFF. V gene TRBV13 combines with J gene TRBJ2-1; TRBD2 matches at 9 bases. The germline gives CDR1 PRHDT, CDR2 FYEKMQ (reference sequence). The CDR3 extends over 14 amino acids. V lost 5 bases to trimming and J lost 6 bases; unmatched junction nucleotides: 5.

The chain recombines TRBV7-2 with TRBJ2-3, with D perhaps being TRBD1 or TRBD2 (6 bases each). The CDR3 extends over 15 amino acids. Trimming took 4 bases from V and 0 from J, leaving 11 bases between them. Germline assignment: CDR1 SGHTA and CDR2 FQGNSA. The DNA of the CDR3 is TGTGCCAGCAGCTCGACGGGGGCTAGCACAGATACGCAGTATTTT. Its protein is CASSSTGASTDTQYF.